Each of the 27 T cell receptor beta chains below was sequenced from the same sample in a study of T cells in localized non-small cell lung cancer. Measured with immunoSEQ multiplex PCR; TCRdb has only the in-frame clones, and not every one. The table has tens of thousands of clones, 86% seen once; the top ten hold approximately 2.4%. The input for sequencing was PBMCs, taken before any cancer treatment. The receptor source for this set is a man aged 40 to 75 with stage II lung adenocarcinoma.

This clone was detected a few times. V and J are TRBV2 and TRBJ1-6; D remains ambiguous. This CDR3 has 12 residues. CDR1 SNHLY and CDR2 FYNNEI come from the germline V gene. Trimming left V 8 bases short and J 6 bases short, with 8 bases between. The CDR3 DNA reads TGTGCCAGCGGGGTTTCTAATTCACCCCTCCACTTT. As protein: CASGVSNSPLHF.

This clone has only a few counts. The rearrangement links TRBV7-9 to TRBJ2-2; D is possibly TRBD1 or TRBD2 (5 bases each). The CDR3 consists of 14 residues. Germline CDR1 SEHNR, CDR2 FQNEAQ (reference sequence). V was clipped by 4 bases and J by 7 bases, with 13 bases between them. As DNA, the CDR3 is TGTGCCAGCAGCTCGGGACGGTTGAACGGGGAGCTGTTTTTT. Residues: CASSSGRLNGELFF.

The rearrangement uses TRBV10-1 and TRBJ1-3, with TRBD1 identical over 7 bases. The CDR3 totals 19 residues. CDR1 and CDR2 from the germline V gene are WNHNN and SYGVQD (reference sequence). J was trimmed by 1 base and V by 8 bases; bases with no gene match: 20. The chain's CDR3 is CASPKIKGATLVSGNTIYF. CDR3 DNA sequence: TGCGCCAGCCCCAAAATCAAGGGGGCCACGTTGGTTTCTGGAAACACCATATATTTT.

J is TRBJ2-4 and V is TRBV6-5; a possible D gene is TRBD2 (5 bases). The V end was cut by 6 bases, the J end by 8 bases, with 11 bases between. The CDR3 totals 12 residues. The germline gives CDR1 MNHEY, CDR2 SVGAGI. The CDR3 DNA follows: TGTGCCAGCAGAGACGGGGTAGACATTCAGTACTTC. Translated: CASRDGVDIQYF.

The V call is TRBV5-8, the J call TRBJ2-6; D remains ambiguous. The ends were cut back, 4 bases at V and 10 bases at J, with 6 bases in the middle. The CDR3 is made up of 11 amino acids. The germline gives CDR1 SGHTS, CDR2 YDEGEE. The CDR3 nucleotides are TGTGCCAGCAGCCGGAATAACGTCCTGACTTTC. This gives the protein CASSRNNVLTF.

This clone was counted only a few times. The chain links TRBV2 to TRBJ1-2; D call uncertain. Germline loops: CDR1 SNHLY, CDR2 FYNNEI. This CDR3 is built from 12 residues. Trimming pared 4 bases from V and 4 bases from J, leaving 7 bases between. CDR3 sequence reads: CASSVGIYGYTF. In nucleotides, the CDR3 is TGTGCCAGCAGTGTTGGGATCTATGGCTACACCTTC.

The rearrangement joins TRBV5-6 to TRBJ1-1; D ambiguous. Trimming removed 0 bases from V and 11 bases from J, with 17 bases in between. CDR3 length: 14 amino acids. Per the germline V gene, CDR1 is SGHDT and CDR2 is YYEEEE. The CDR3 sequence is CASSLGRTVPGAFF. DNA for the CDR3: TGTGCCAGCAGCTTGGGGCGTACAGTCCCCGGGGCTTTCTTT.

The chain has TRBV2 and TRBJ1-2; D call uncertain. CDR1 SNHLY and CDR2 FYNNEI come from the germline V gene. This CDR3 region has 13 residues. Between the trimmed V and J ends, which lost 4 bases and 5 bases, there was a span of 11 bases. The DNA for the CDR3 is TGTGCCAGCAGTGCGTCCCCGCCTTATGGCTACACCTTC. Encoded protein: CASSASPPYGYTF.

The V call is TRBV5-6, the J call TRBJ1-1; possibly TRBD1 for D (6 bases). Germline CDR1 SGHDT, CDR2 YYEEEE. The CDR3 contains 14 residues. Between the trimmed V and J ends, which lost 0 bases and 2 bases, there was a span of 8 bases. The CDR3 loop is CASSLGQVNTEAFF. Here the CDR3 DNA reads TGTGCCAGCAGCTTGGGACAGGTTAACACTGAAGCTTTCTTT.

V gene TRBV14 combines with J gene TRBJ2-1, with TRBD1 as a possible D gene (5 bases). V lost 3 bases and J 0 bases, leaving 6 bases between the germline ends. The CDR3 is made up of 14 amino acids. Germline V gene lookup returns CDR1 SGHDN and CDR2 FVKESK. The CDR3 here is CASSQTASYNEQFF. CDR3 nucleotides: TGTGCCAGCAGCCAGACAGCCTCCTACAATGAGCAGTTCTTC.

The chain has TRBV5-4 and TRBJ2-3; tentative D call: TRBD2 (5 bases). The V end lost 5 bases, the J end lost 4 bases, and 20 bases lay between the germline ends. This CDR3 has 16 amino acids. The V gene's germline CDR1 is SGHNT and CDR2 YYREEE (reference sequence). The CDR3 DNA is TGTGCCAGCAGTTTTCGACGGGGAGTTGAGGCAGATACGCAGTATTTT. This sequence encodes CASSFRRGVEADTQYF.

This clone was seen only once. The chain combines TRBV19 with TRBJ1-2; TRBD1 aligns across 9 bases. The CDR3 totals 15 residues. Germline loops: CDR1 LNHDA, CDR2 SQIVND (reference sequence). Trimming at V came to 5 bases and at J to 2 bases, leaving 6 bases not matched to a gene. CDR3 amino acids: CASSADRGPNYGYTF. The CDR3 nucleotides read TGTGCCAGTAGTGCGGACAGGGGCCCCAACTATGGCTACACCTTC.

The chain carries TRBV27 and TRBJ1-1; D unclear. The CDR3 is 15 residues long. V shed 1 base and J shed 4 bases, with 13 bases lying between them. Germline V lookup: CDR1 MNHEY, CDR2 SMNVEV (reference sequence). This CDR3 is CASSLLPTLGTEAFF. CDR3 DNA sequence: TGTGCCAGCAGTTTATTGCCCACCCTTGGCACTGAAGCTTTCTTT.

V is TRBV19 and J is TRBJ2-1, with 8 positions matching TRBD1. V shed 8 bases and J 4 bases; nucleotides not matched to a gene: 7. The CDR3 has 14 residues. Germline-derived CDR1 and CDR2 are LNHDA and SQIVND (reference sequence). CDR3 bases: TGTGCCAGTCAGGGGGCAGGGTCGTACAATGAGCAGTTCTTC. Translated, it gives CASQGAGSYNEQFF.

The V call is TRBV6-5, the J call TRBJ2-1; a possible D gene is TRBD2 (6 bases). The CDR3 has 15 residues. The V and J ends lost 0 bases and 4 bases respectively, with 10 bases between them. Germline V gives CDR1 MNHEY, CDR2 SVGAGI. Here the CDR3 DNA reads TGTGCCAGCAGTTACTCCGGCGGGGATTACAATGAGCAGTTCTTC. Translated, it gives CASSYSGGDYNEQFF.

The chain's CDR3 is CASSEAWTSGGAKQYV. In DNA, the CDR3 is TGTGCCAGCAGTGAAGCTTGGACTAGCGGGGGCGCCAAGCAGTACGTC. The chain employs TRBV6-1 and TRBJ2-7; 13 bases agree with TRBD2. Unmatched junction bases numbered 7, after V lost 0 bases and J lost 8 bases. Germline loops: CDR1 MNHNS, CDR2 SASEGT. CDR3 length equals 16 residues.

V gene TRBV30 combines with J gene TRBJ1-3; D is ambiguous. Trimming removed 4 bases at V and 6 bases at J, with 13 bases between. The CDR3 is 13 residues long. The germline CDR1 and CDR2 sequences are GTSNPN and SVGIG (reference sequence). The CDR3 sequence is CAWMGWVENTIYF. The CDR3 DNA is TGTGCCTGGATGGGGTGGGTCGAAAACACCATATATTTT.

The rearrangement joins TRBV2 to TRBJ2-3; D uncertain. Germline V gene lookup returns CDR1 SNHLY and CDR2 FYNNEI. V lost 4 bases to trimming and J lost 6 bases, with 5 bases between them. This CDR3 comprises 11 residues. CDR3 sequence reads: CASSVFDTQYF. DNA for the CDR3: TGTGCCAGCAGTGTCTTTGATACGCAGTATTTT. Complete variable domain (other parts from reference TRBV2 and TRBJ2-3): EPEVTQTPSHQVTQMGQEVILRCVPISNHLYFYWYRQILGQKVEFLVSFYNNEISEKSEIFDDQFSVERPDGSNFTLKIRSTKLEDSAMYFCASSVFDTQYFGPGTRLTVL.

The chain couples TRBV10-2 to TRBJ2-3; TRBD1 is a possible D gene (5 bases). V dropped 5 bases and J dropped 2 bases, with 11 bases sitting between them. The V gene's germline CDR1 is WSHSY and CDR2 SAAADI. This CDR3 has 14 residues. The chain's CDR3 is CASSRQLYTDTQYF. CDR3 DNA: TGCGCCAGCAGTCGACAGCTTTACACAGATACGCAGTATTTT.

The rearrangement joins TRBV5-6 to TRBJ1-5; tentative D call: TRBD1 (6 bases). With 2 bases removed from V and 7 bases from J, the gap between germline ends came to 13 bases. Germline V CDR1 and CDR2: SGHDT, YYEEEE. This CDR3 contains 14 residues. The CDR3 sequence is CASSFGGEGQPQHF. The CDR3 DNA reads as TGTGCCAGCAGCTTTGGGGGCGAAGGGCAGCCCCAGCATTTT.

This clone appeared once. The gene calls are TRBV15 and TRBJ1-2, with a possible D match to TRBD1 (6 bases). Looked up from germline, CDR1 is LNHNV and CDR2 is YYDKDF (reference sequence). This CDR3 contains 18 residues. The V gene lost 2 bases and the J gene lost 5 bases, with 24 bases spanning the gap. The CDR3: CATSRHSTGGRALYGYTF. The CDR3 bases are TGTGCCACCAGCAGACATTCGACAGGAGGCCGTGCTCTATATGGCTACACCTTC. Complete variable domain (other parts from reference TRBV15 and TRBJ1-2): DAMVIQNPRYQVTQFGKPVTLSCSQTLNHNVMYWYQQKSSQAPKLLFHYYDKDFNNEADTPDNFQSRRPNTSFCFLDIRSPGLGDTAMYLCATSRHSTGGRALYGYTFGSGTRLTVV.

This chain connects TRBV6-5 to TRBJ2-3; 11 bases are shared with TRBD1. Germline V lookup: CDR1 MNHEY, CDR2 SVGAGI. This CDR3 has 15 residues. The V and J ends lost 2 bases and 6 bases, in that order; junction bases with no gene match: 4. The CDR3 loop is CASSYIGTGGDTQYF. The DNA for the CDR3 is TGTGCCAGCAGTTACATCGGGACAGGGGGGGATACGCAGTATTTT.

The genes are TRBV9 and TRBJ2-5; the D call may be TRBD1 or TRBD2 (5 bases each). CDR1 and CDR2 from the germline V gene are SGDLS and YYNGEE. CDR3 size: 15 residues. V lost 4 bases, J lost 4 bases, and 17 bases lay in between. The DNA for the CDR3 is TGTGCCAGCAGCCGGGACCCAACCCAGCGAGAGACCCAGTACTTC. Its translation is CASSRDPTQRETQYF.

V and J are TRBV19 and TRBJ2-7; the D is unclear. Trimming removed 3 bases from V and 3 bases from J, with 15 bases in between. Germline CDR1 is LNHDA and CDR2 is SQIVND (reference sequence). This CDR3 has 15 residues. The CDR3 DNA reads TGTGCCAGTAGTATGGGGTCCGCGACAATCTACGAGCAGTACTTC. It is translated as CASSMGSATIYEQYF.

V and J are TRBV29-1 and TRBJ1-2; TRBD1 matches 7 bases. Germline V gene sequence: CDR1 SQVTM, CDR2 ANQGSEA. This CDR3 contains 13 residues. V lost 3 bases and J lost 2; bases outside the gene matches: 3. This chain's CDR3 is CSVDDRVNYGYTF. In nucleotides, the CDR3 is TGCAGCGTTGACGACAGGGTCAACTATGGCTACACCTTC.

The J gene is TRBJ1-5, the V gene TRBV30; D is unresolved. CDR1 GTSNPN and CDR2 SVGIG come from the germline V gene (reference sequence). CDR3 length equals 15 residues. The V end was cut by 2 bases, the J end by 0 bases, with 11 bases between. In nucleotides, the CDR3 is TGTGCCTGGAGTCTTGGAGGGAATAGCAATCAGCCCCAGCATTTT. Translated, it gives CAWSLGGNSNQPQHF.

The V call is TRBV9, the J call TRBJ2-2; 7 bases agree with TRBD1. The V segment lost 4 bases and the J segment 5 bases; nucleotides outside the gene matches: 8. The CDR3 is 15 residues long. Germline V gives CDR1 SGDLS, CDR2 YYNGEE. The CDR3 DNA is TGTGCCAGCAGCCCACCCCGGGACAGTACCGGGGAGCTGTTTTTT. Amino acids: CASSPPRDSTGELFF.